This T cell receptor beta chain was found in a study of OX40 agonist ivuxolimab in advanced cancers. In terms of the full investigation: The costimulatory receptor OX40 (CD134) was targeted by ivuxolimab, a fully human IgG2 agonistic monoclonal antibody. Intravenous ivuxolimab was administered to patients every 2 weeks at six dose levels: 0.01, 0.1, 0.3, 1.5, 3 and 10 mg/kg. Of the approximately 50 dose-escalation patients, hepatocellular carcinoma was present in approximately 20, melanoma in roughly 15, renal cell carcinoma in 9 and head and neck cancer in 9. A male proportion of under 85% and a mean age of approximately 61 years, ranging from roughly 20 to 80, were recorded for the dose-escalation cohort. Patients were allowed to have had prior anti-PD-1, anti-PD-L1 or anti-CTLA-4 therapy, and 30% to 50% of the dose-escalation patients had previously received checkpoint inhibitors. Partial responses were achieved by three dose-escalation patients, of whom one had hepatocellular carcinoma and two had cutaneous melanoma. Peripheral TCRbeta sequencing aimed to test whether ivuxolimab altered TCR sequence diversity and caused clonal T-cell expansion. The paper reports the monotherapy dose-escalation portion (N of about 47 patients) of the phase I ivuxolimab trial.

Study-wide conclusions, independent of this receptor: At doses of 0.1 to 3.0 mg/kg, clonal expansion of both CD4+ and CD8+ T cells in blood was seen between baseline and week 6. After ivuxolimab, more expanded clones were found on average in CD8+ T cells than in CD4+ T cells. In partial responders in the 0.1-3.0 mg/kg groups, normalized peripheral clonal expansion was found to be among the lowest, especially among CD8+ T cells. Low levels of normalized T-cell clonal expansion were also seen in some patients who did not respond. The antigen specificity of the peripheral T cells that underwent clonal expansion was not determined.

Taken from cysteine to phenylalanine, the CDR3 has 16 residues. Just CDR3 DNA is preserved here, 48 bases in frame from base 1. Reading the germline V gene (reference sequence) gives CDR1 SEHNR and CDR2 FQNEAQ. V and J are truncated by 2 bases and 4 bases respectively, leaving an intervening sequence of 15 bases. Note on this clone: Its antigen remains undetermined. No base qualities exist here, and no much larger clone lies one base off it.

Patients with a history of autoimmune disease or receiving systemic immunosuppression were excluded from the trial. Peripheral blood for TCR sequencing was collected from all dose cohorts at baseline, on cycle 4 day 1, and on cycle 7 day 1. Samples were obtained from an open-label, multicenter, first-in-human phase I dose-escalation trial of ivuxolimab. Adults with locally advanced or metastatic melanoma, renal cell carcinoma, hepatocellular carcinoma or head and neck squamous cell carcinoma were enrolled in the trial. Before TCR sequencing, CD4+ T cells and CD8+ T cells from peripheral blood were sorted into separate populations. To sequence the TCRbeta CDR3 region, genomic DNA was isolated from the sorted cells. The immunoSEQ Assay was used to sequence the TCRbeta CDR3 regions. Sourced from immuneACCESS, this table was stored by TCRdb with only in-frame sequences that have V and J called. A share of the clones is absent; for the studies checked, an unresolved V gene accounts for under half, and the remainder has no known explanation. A total of around 73,000 clones appear in this sample, 85% to 90% of them only once. Clones ranked in the top ten supply roughly 0.56% of the sample.

The sample in question was CD4+ or CD8+ T cells sorted from blood, obtained in a trial of the OX40 agonist ivuxolimab. The rearrangement combines TRBV7-9 with TRBJ2-1; a confident D gene designation cannot be given. The receptor's source is an adult with an advanced solid tumor such as melanoma, head and neck, liver or kidney cancer. At the DNA level, the sequence is TGTGCCAGCAGCTTAAAAGGACGGCTATTTTACAATGAGCAGTTCTTC. The resulting protein is CASSLKGRLFYNEQFF.